A single sample is the source of the 3 T cell receptor beta chains below, sequenced in a study of response to subunit inactivated influenza vaccine. TCRdb fed the RT-PCR reads into MiXCR, producing one record per CDR3 protein. Of some 640,000 distinct CDR3 sequences in the sample, roughly 13% were seen once. The input for sequencing was PBMCs from blood, taken 14 days before vaccination. Receptors were obtained from a man in his fifties or sixties who received an inactivated influenza vaccine.

The chain combines TRBV20-1 with TRBJ2-7, with 10 bases lining up with TRBD2. The V and J ends lost 7 bases and 1 base, in that order; junction bases with no gene match: 4. The germline V gene has CDR1 DFQATT and CDR2 SNEGSKA (reference sequence). The CDR3 length is 13 residues. The CDR3 bases are TGCAGTGGTACTAGCGGGGTGTCCTACGAGCAGTACTTC. As protein: CSGTSGVSYEQYF.

DNA of the CDR3: TGTGCCAGCAGCCCAAACCCGGGACGCGAGATCGAGCAGTACTTC. This codes for CASSPNPGREIEQYF. The chain is built from TRBV13 and TRBJ2-7; D might be TRBD1 or TRBD2, each matching 5 bases. V lost 5 bases to trimming and J lost 6 bases, with 20 bases between them. This CDR3 is built from 15 residues. Germline CDR1 PRHDT, CDR2 FYEKMQ (reference sequence). The full variable domain, its missing parts supplied by reference TRBV13 and TRBJ2-7, is AAGVIQSPRHLIKEKRETATLKCYPIPRHDTVYWYQQGPGQDPQFLISFYEKMQSDKGSIPDRFSAQQFSDYHSELNMSSLELGDSALYFCASSPNPGREIEQYFGPGTRLTVT.

The J gene is TRBJ2-3, the V gene TRBV11-2, with 9 nucleotides matching TRBD2. The length of the CDR3 is 17 residues. Losses at the gene ends were 1 base for V and 6 bases for J; bases not matched to a gene: 11. Germline loops: CDR1 SGHAT, CDR2 FQNNGV. The CDR3 sequence: CASSLAVVAGEGDTQYF. In nucleotides, the CDR3 is TGTGCCAGCAGCTTAGCCGTGGTAGCGGGAGAGGGGGATACGCAGTATTTT. Supplemented by reference TRBV11-2 and TRBJ2-3, the full variable domain reads EAGVAQSPRYKIIEKRQSVAFWCNPISGHATLYWYQQILGQGPKLLIQFQNNGVVDDSQLPKDRFSAERLKGVDSTLKIQPAKLEDSAVYLCASSLAVVAGEGDTQYFGPGTRLTVL.